The clone carrying this TCR beta chain was seen just once. This sample was included in a study of blood T cell repertoires in COVID-19. As for the study in general: Samples taken during acute and convalescent COVID-19 were collected in the United States, Italy and Spain.

Per germline, CDR1 LNHNV and CDR2 YYDKDF (reference sequence). The CDR3 loop spans 13 amino acids. V lost 6 bases, J lost 6 bases, and 9 bases lay in between. Authors' analysis steps: The assay estimated nucleated cells by amplifying reference gene primers. Here immunoSEQ multiplex PCR was the method, and the copy in TCRdb shows in-frame clones only, minus some. D and trimming were read from the DNA, whereas the V and J calls and clone size are those reported in that table. The table includes around 130,000 clones, roughly 80% detected once. V gene TRBV15 combines with J gene TRBJ1-6; tentative D call: TRBD1 (5 bases). The TCR originated in a woman under 40 who had recovered from COVID-19. The sequencing sample was made of peripheral blood. In DNA, the CDR3 is TGTGCCACCAGTACAGGCAGTAATTCACCCCTCCACTTT. Protein sequence: CATSTGSNSPLHF.